This T cell receptor (beta chain) was recorded in a study of CD8 T cells in ankylosing spondylitis. Points from the study as a whole: Blood of patients with ankylosing spondylitis appeared to be characterized by a TCR beta motif of several highly homologous variants. Disease-linked clones reportedly showed significant enrichment in matched ankylosing spondylitis synovial fluid. Reports of some motif variants in reactive arthritis synovial fluid and blood predate this one.

The sample holds many counts of this clonotype. Antigen: not known. With molecular barcodes, quantitative 5'-RACE was used to make the TCR beta libraries. TCRdb re-called the 5' RACE reads with MiXCR, one entry per CDR3 protein. The data show some 240,000 distinct CDR3 sequences, around 9.2% seen once. The clonotype comes from a male donor with ankylosing spondylitis or in good health (not recorded which). The sample consisted of blood, either unsorted or a sorted T cell fraction (not recorded which).

The CDR3 DNA reads as TGCAGTGCTGCCCCGGGACTCACCAATGAGCAGTTCTTC. It codes for CSAAPGLTNEQFF. This chain uses TRBV20-1 with TRBJ2-1; maybe TRBD2 (6 bases). The CDR3 length is 13 residues. Trimming removed 5 bases from V and 6 bases from J, with 14 bases in between. The germline V gene has CDR1 DFQATT and CDR2 SNEGSKA (reference sequence).